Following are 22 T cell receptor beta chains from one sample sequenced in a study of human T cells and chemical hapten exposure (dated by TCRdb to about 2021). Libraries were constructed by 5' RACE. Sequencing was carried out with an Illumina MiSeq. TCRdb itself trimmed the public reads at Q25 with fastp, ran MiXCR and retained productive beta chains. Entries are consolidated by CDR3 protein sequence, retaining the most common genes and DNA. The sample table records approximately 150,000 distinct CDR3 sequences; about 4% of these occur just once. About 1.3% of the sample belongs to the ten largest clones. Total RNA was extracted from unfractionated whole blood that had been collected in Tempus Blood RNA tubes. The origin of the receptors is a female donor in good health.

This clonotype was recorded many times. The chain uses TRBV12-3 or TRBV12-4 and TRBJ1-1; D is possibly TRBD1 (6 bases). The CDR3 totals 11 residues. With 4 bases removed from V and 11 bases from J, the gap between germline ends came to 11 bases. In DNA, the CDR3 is TGTGCCAGCAGTTCGGACAGTCGGGCTTTCTTT. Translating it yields CASSSDSRAFF.

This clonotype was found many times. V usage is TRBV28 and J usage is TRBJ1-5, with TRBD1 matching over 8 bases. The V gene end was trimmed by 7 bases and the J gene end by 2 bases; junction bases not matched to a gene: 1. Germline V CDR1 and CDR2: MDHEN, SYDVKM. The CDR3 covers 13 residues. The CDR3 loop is CASKTGGNQPQHF. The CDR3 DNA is TGTGCCAGCAAGACAGGGGGCAATCAGCCCCAGCATTTT.

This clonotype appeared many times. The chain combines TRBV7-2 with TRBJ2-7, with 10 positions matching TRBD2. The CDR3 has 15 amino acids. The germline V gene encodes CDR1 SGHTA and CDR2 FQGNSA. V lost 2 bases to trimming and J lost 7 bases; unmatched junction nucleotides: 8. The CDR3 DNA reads TGTGCCAGCAGCTTACTCCCTAGCGGGGGTGGGGAGCAGTACTTC. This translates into CASSLLPSGGGEQYF.

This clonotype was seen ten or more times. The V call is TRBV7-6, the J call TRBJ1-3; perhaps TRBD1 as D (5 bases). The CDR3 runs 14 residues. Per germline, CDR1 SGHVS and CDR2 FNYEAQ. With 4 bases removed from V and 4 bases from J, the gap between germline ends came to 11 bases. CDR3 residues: CASSSQGYGNTIYF. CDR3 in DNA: TGTGCCAGCAGCTCTCAGGGATACGGAAACACCATATATTTT.

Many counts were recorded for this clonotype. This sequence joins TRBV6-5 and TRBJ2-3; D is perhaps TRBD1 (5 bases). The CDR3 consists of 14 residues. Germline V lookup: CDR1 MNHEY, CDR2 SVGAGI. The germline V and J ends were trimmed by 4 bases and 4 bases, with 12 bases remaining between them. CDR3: CASSSGQGSDTQYF. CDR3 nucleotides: TGTGCCAGCAGTTCAGGGCAGGGCTCAGATACGCAGTATTTT.

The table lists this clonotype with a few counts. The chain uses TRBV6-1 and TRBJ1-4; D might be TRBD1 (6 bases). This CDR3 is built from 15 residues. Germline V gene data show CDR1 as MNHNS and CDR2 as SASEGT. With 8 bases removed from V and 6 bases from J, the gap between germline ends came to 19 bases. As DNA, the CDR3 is TGTGCCAGCGCGGCCTTCGGGGGCATGGATGAAAAACTGTTTTTT. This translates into CASAAFGGMDEKLFF.

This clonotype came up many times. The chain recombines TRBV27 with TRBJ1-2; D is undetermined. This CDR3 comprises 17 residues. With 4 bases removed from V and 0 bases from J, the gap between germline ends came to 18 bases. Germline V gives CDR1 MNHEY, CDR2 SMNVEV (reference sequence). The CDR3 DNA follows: TGTGCCAGCAGTTCCCGGACTATAGGGATTGCTAACTATGGCTACACCTTC. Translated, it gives CASSSRTIGIANYGYTF.

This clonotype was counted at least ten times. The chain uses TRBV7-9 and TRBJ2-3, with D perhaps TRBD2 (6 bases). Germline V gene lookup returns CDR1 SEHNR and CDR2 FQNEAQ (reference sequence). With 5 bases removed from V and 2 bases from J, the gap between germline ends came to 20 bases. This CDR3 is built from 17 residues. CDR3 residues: CASSTGTPLGLTDTQYF. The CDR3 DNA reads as TGTGCCAGCAGCACGGGGACTCCGCTCGGGCTCACAGATACGCAGTATTTT.

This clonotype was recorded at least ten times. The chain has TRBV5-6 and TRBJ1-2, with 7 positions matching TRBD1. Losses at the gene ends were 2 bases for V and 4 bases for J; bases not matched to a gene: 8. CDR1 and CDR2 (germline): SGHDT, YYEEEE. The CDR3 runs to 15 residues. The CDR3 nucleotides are TGTGCCAGCAGCTTTTTTGACAGGGAAGGCTATGGCTACACCTTC. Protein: CASSFFDREGYGYTF.

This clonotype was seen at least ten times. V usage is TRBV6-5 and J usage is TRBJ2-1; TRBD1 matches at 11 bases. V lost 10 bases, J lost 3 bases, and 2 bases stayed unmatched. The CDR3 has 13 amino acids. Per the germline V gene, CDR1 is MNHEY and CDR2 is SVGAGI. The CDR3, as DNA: TGTGCCATCGGGACAGGGGGCTACAATGAGCAGTTCTTC. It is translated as CAIGTGGYNEQFF.

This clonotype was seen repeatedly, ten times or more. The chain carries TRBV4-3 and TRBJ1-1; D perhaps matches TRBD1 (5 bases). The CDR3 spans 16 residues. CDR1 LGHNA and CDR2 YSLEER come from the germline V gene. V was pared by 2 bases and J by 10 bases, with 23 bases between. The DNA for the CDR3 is TGCGCCAGCAGCCAAAAAACAGGAACTGGGGCGATAAGAGCTTTCTTT. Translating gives CASSQKTGTGAIRAFF.

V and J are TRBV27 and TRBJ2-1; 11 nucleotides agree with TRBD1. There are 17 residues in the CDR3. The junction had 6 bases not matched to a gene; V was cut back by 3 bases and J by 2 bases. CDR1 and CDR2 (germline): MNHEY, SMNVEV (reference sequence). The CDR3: CASSFGQGALTYNEQFF. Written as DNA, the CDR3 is TGTGCCAGCAGTTTCGGACAGGGGGCGCTAACCTACAATGAGCAGTTCTTC.

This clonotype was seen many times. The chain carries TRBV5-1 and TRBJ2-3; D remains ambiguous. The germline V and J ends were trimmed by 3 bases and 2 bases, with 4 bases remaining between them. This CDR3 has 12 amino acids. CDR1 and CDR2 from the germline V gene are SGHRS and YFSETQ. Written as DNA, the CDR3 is TGCGCCAGCAGCTCCGACACAGATACGCAGTATTTT. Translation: CASSSDTDTQYF.

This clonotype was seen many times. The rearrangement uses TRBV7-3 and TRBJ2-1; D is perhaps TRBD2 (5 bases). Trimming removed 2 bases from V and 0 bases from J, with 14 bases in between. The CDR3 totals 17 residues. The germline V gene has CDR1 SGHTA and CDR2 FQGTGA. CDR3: CASSLRASRGSYNEQFF. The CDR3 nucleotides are TGTGCCAGCAGCTTACGGGCTAGCCGTGGCTCCTACAATGAGCAGTTCTTC.

The CDR3 nucleotides read TGTGCCTGGACGCCAGGCGCAACTAATGAAAAACTGTTTTTT. Its translation: CAWTPGATNEKLFF. This rearrangement joins TRBV30 to TRBJ1-4; D unresolved. The length of the CDR3 is 14 residues. Germline-derived CDR1 and CDR2 are GTSNPN and SVGIG (reference sequence). With 4 bases removed from V and 0 bases from J, the gap between germline ends came to 9 bases.

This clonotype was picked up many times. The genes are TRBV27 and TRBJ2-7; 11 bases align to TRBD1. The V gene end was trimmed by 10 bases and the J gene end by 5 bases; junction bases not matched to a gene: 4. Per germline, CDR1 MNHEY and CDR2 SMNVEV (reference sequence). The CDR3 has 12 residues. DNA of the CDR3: TGTGCCACCCGGACAGGGGGCGACGAGCAGTACTTC. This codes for CATRTGGDEQYF.

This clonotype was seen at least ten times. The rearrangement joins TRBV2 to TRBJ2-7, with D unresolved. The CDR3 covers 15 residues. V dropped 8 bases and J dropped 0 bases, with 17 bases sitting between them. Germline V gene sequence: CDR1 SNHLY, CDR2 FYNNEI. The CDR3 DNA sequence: TGTGCCAGCGCTTATAGGGTTAGAAACTCCTACGAGCAGTACTTC. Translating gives CASAYRVRNSYEQYF.

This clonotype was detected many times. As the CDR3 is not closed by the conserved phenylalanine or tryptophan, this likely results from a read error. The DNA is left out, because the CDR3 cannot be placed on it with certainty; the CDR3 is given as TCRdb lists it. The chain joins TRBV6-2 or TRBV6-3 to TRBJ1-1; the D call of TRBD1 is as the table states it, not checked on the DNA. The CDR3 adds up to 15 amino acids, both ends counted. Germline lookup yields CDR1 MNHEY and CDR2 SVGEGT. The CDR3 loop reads CASAPMAIRLLSFWI.

CDR3 nucleotides: TGTGCCACCAGTGACGGGGCGGGCAATCAGCCCCAGCATTTT. Amino acid sequence: CATSDGAGNQPQHF. V gene TRBV24-1 combines with J gene TRBJ1-5; D might be TRBD1 (5 bases). The CDR3 is made up of 14 amino acids. Germline-derived CDR1 and CDR2 are KGHDR and SFDVKD. V gave up 4 bases and J gave up 2 bases, with 8 bases separating them.

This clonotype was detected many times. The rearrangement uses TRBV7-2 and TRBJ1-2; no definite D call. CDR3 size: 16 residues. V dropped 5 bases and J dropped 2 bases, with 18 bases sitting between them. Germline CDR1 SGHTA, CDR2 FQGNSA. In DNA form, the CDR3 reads TGTGCCAGCAGCCCCCGGGGATCATTCGCGAACTATGGCTACACCTTC. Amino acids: CASSPRGSFANYGYTF. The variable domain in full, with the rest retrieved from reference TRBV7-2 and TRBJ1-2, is GAGVSQSPSNKVTEKGKDVELRCDPISGHTALYWYRQSLGQGLEFLIYFQGNSAPDKSGLPSDRFSAERTGGSVSTLTIQRTQQEDSAVYLCASSPRGSFANYGYTFGSGTRLTVV.

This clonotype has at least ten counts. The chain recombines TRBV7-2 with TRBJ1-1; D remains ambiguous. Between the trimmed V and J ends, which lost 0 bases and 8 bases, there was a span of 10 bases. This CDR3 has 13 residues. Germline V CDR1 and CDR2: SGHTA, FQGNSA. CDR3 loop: CASSLATFGEAFF. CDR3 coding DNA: TGTGCCAGCAGCTTAGCGACATTTGGAGAAGCTTTCTTT. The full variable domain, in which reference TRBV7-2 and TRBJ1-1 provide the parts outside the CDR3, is GAGVSQSPSNKVTEKGKDVELRCDPISGHTALYWYRQSLGQGLEFLIYFQGNSAPDKSGLPSDRFSAERTGGSVSTLTIQRTQQEDSAVYLCASSLATFGEAFFGQGTRLTVV.

Here the CDR3 reads CASSQSRSDTQYF. DNA of the CDR3: TGTGCCAGCAGCCAATCACGTTCGGATACGCAGTATTTT. V gene TRBV16 combines with J gene TRBJ2-3; D gene uncertain. The CDR3 is 13 amino acids. The germline gives CDR1 KGHSY, CDR2 FQNENV. V lost 0 bases to trimming and J lost 6 bases, with 7 bases between them.